This T cell receptor beta chain was sequenced for a study of blood T cells in healthy people across ages. Study-level findings and limits: The lack of PBMC sorting stopped any conclusive naive versus antigen-experienced comparison.

Regarding this clonotype: The target antigen is unknown.

A second PCR, run for about 6 to 11 cycles, used a sample-barcoded 5' primer plus a J-beta primer mix. A 12-random-nucleotide template-switch adaptor tagged each cDNA molecule. TCRdb ran MiXCR on the 5' RACE reads and lists one entry per CDR3 protein. The sample yields approximately 1.5 million distinct CDR3 sequences, about 45% seen once. Germline V CDR1 and CDR2: SEHNR, FQNEAQ (reference sequence). This CDR3 has 14 residues. V was shortened by 7 bases and J by 11 bases, with 18 bases between the two germline ends. The V call is TRBV7-9, the J call TRBJ1-6; D not certain. Specimen: blood. This receptor was taken from a woman in her late teens or twenties in good health. The CDR3 sequence is CASTDGLFEPPLHF. The CDR3 bases are TGTGCCAGCACCGACGGGCTTTTCGAGCCACCCCTCCACTTT.